This T cell receptor (beta chain) was sequenced in a study of blood T cell repertoires in COVID-19. As for the study in general: Donors in the United States, Italy and Spain gave samples during acute or convalescent COVID-19. The cDNA or gDNA used as material had been derived from T cells, B-cell-depleted T cells, or PBMCs.

V dropped 6 bases and J dropped 0 bases, with 8 bases sitting between them. The germline V gene encodes CDR1 LGHDT and CDR2 YNNKEL (reference sequence). The CDR3 contains 13 residues. Authors' processing steps: Nucleated cell counts were estimated from reference gene primer amplification. Method: immunoSEQ multiplex PCR; TCRdb's copy keeps in-frame clones and lacks some. V and J calls and clone size are copied from that table; D and trimming were computed from the DNA. The sample gives under 65,000 clones, about 90% of which show up once; about 2% is in the top ten. This TCR derives from a human donor in a cohort sampled during active COVID-19. Material for sequencing was peripheral blood. V gene TRBV3-1 (or the pseudogene TRBV3-2) combines with J gene TRBJ1-1; D gene unclear. The CDR3 sequence: CASSTPLNTEAFF. The CDR3 region has the DNA TGTGCCAGCAGTACACCTCTGAACACTGAAGCTTTCTTT.